This TCR beta chain was identified during a study of T cells in Graves' hyperthyroidism and ophthalmopathy. A Clinical Activity Score of at least 3, a NOSPECS grade of at least 4 and a duration under 3 months were recorded in the ophthalmopathy patients. It was uncontrolled infection, other autoimmune disease, pregnancy or lactation that excluded patients. Diagnosis relied on clinical symptoms, serum thyroxine and TRAb, thyroid ultrasound and orbital computed tomography. Cells are PBMCs isolated from 10 ml of fresh blood. The junction had 11 bases not matched to a gene; V was cut back by 6 bases and J by 4 bases. The CDR3 covers 15 residues. Germline assignment: CDR1 MDHEN and CDR2 SYDVKM. In its sample, this clonotype was seen a few times. TCR beta CDR3 region amplification was performed from RNA transcripts. First-round RT-PCR of the TCR CDR3 relied on the HTBI primer set. TCRdb analysed the multiplex PCR reads with MiXCR anew, one entry per CDR3 protein. The sample contains 450,000 to 550,000 distinct CDR3 sequences, around a quarter of which appear only once.

This TCR derives from a woman younger than 45 with Graves' ophthalmopathy. The sequenced sample was blood. The chain is built from TRBV28 and TRBJ1-1; 7 positions agree with TRBD1. CDR3 region: CASSYRGSMSTEAFF. The CDR3 bases are TGTGCCAGCAGCTACAGGGGAAGTATGAGCACTGAAGCTTTCTTT. Variable domain in full (rest from reference TRBV28 and TRBJ1-1): DVKVTQSSRYLVKRTGEKVFLECVQDMDHENMFWYRQDPGLGLRLIYFSYDVKMKEKGDIPEGYSVSREKKERFSLILESASTNQTSMYLCASSYRGSMSTEAFFGQGTRLTVV.